These 12 T cell receptor beta chains originate from one sample sequenced in a study of blood T cells in healthy people across ages. Combining a sample-barcoded 5' primer with a J-beta primer mix, a second PCR ran for 7 to 11 cycles. TCRdb fed the 5' RACE reads into MiXCR, producing one record per CDR3 protein. The sample lists 780,000 or so distinct CDR3 sequences, roughly three fifths occurring once. The sample comprised blood. The receptors were sampled from a man between 40 and 49 years old in good health.

This clonotype appeared a few times. The rearrangement joins TRBV28 to TRBJ2-7; D is unresolved. Germline CDR1 MDHEN, CDR2 SYDVKM. The V end was cut by 1 base, the J end by 3 bases, with 10 bases between. The CDR3 has 14 amino acids. CDR3 bases: TGTGCCAGCAGTTTATATACCACTCACTACGAGCAGTACTTC. Its translation: CASSLYTTHYEQYF.

The genes are TRBV4-2 and TRBJ2-5; D is uncertain. Germline V gives CDR1 LGHNA, CDR2 YNFKEQ. CDR3 size: 13 residues. Trimming removed 4 bases from V and 2 bases from J, with 8 bases in between. CDR3 loop: CASSPSRQETQYF. The CDR3 DNA reads TGTGCCAGCAGCCCTTCTCGTCAAGAGACCCAGTACTTC.

V and J are TRBV5-4 and TRBJ1-1, with D uncertain. CDR1 is SGHNT and CDR2 is YYREEE in the germline V gene (reference sequence). Trimming cost V 0 bases and J 1 base, with 4 bases left between them. The CDR3 is 13 amino acids. The CDR3 loop is CASSLEANTEAFF. The CDR3 DNA follows: TGTGCCAGCAGCTTGGAGGCGAACACTGAAGCTTTCTTT.

V usage is TRBV7-9 and J usage is TRBJ1-2; unclear D gene. The germline V and J ends were trimmed by 1 base and 0 bases, with 12 bases remaining between them. The CDR3 is 16 amino acids. Germline V gives CDR1 SEHNR, CDR2 FQNEAQ (reference sequence). CDR3 nucleotide sequence: TGTGCCAGCAGCTTAGTTCAAACAGAAGCTAACTATGGCTACACCTTC. This codes for CASSLVQTEANYGYTF.

V and J are TRBV6-4 and TRBJ2-1; TRBD1 matches at 8 bases. Germline values: CDR1 MRHNA, CDR2 SNTAGT. Unmatched junction bases numbered 9, after V lost 2 bases and J lost 6 bases. The CDR3 loop spans 16 amino acids. CDR3 bases: TGTGCCAGCAGTGACGCAGGACAGGGTTCGATCAATGAGCAGTTCTTC. This translates into CASSDAGQGSINEQFF.

This clonotype was detected a few times. This chain uses TRBV7-9 with TRBJ2-4, with D perhaps matching TRBD2 (6 bases). The J call may be wrong; the DNA end is better matched by TRBJ2-7. The CDR3 is 16 amino acids. Germline V lookup: CDR1 SEHNR, CDR2 FQNEAQ (reference sequence). CDR3 loop: CASSSPGLQLSYEQYF. CDR3 nucleotide sequence: TGTGCCAGCAGCTCACCGGGACTTCAACTATCCTACGAGCAGTACTTC.

Only one count was recorded for this clonotype. The J gene is TRBJ1-2, the V gene TRBV15, with D possibly TRBD1 on 6 matching bases. The V end was cut by 5 bases, the J end by 6 bases, with 22 bases between. Germline CDR1 is LNHNV and CDR2 is YYDKDF (reference sequence). The CDR3 is made up of 16 amino acids. The CDR3 DNA is TGTGCCACCAGCGCGGGCCAAGGGGGAGGGTTAGATGGCTACACCTTC. As protein: CATSAGQGGGLDGYTF.

The CDR3 sequence is CAISDGQEVTDTQYF. The CDR3 coding sequence is TGTGCCATCAGCGACGGACAGGAGGTCACAGATACGCAGTATTTT. The chain joins TRBV10-3 to TRBJ2-3; TRBD1 matches at 7 bases. CDR3 size: 15 residues. In germline, CDR1 is ENHRY, CDR2 SYGVKD. The trim removed 6 bases at V and 2 bases at J, leaving 8 bases unmatched.

The CDR3 sequence: CSGYGSNGPQYF. Written as DNA, the CDR3 is TGCAGTGGGTATGGCTCCAATGGGCCGCAGTATTTT. The chain couples TRBV20-1 to TRBJ2-3; D remains unclear. The germline gives CDR1 DFQATT, CDR2 SNEGSKA (reference sequence). The CDR3 covers 12 residues. Trimming cost V 7 bases and J 10 bases, with 18 bases left between them.

This chain links TRBV6-2 or TRBV6-3 with TRBJ2-6; no definite D call. Germline V gene data show CDR1 as MNHEY and CDR2 as SVGEGT. V lost 11 bases and J 2 bases, leaving 19 bases between the germline ends. The CDR3 runs to 16 residues. CDR3 protein: CACNRVAETGANVLTF. DNA of the CDR3: TGTGCCTGCAACCGAGTTGCAGAAACTGGGGCCAACGTCCTGACTTTC.

CDR3 in amino acids: CASSSDSYNNYGYTF. The CDR3 bases are TGTGCCAGCAGTTCGGACAGCTATAATAACTATGGCTACACCTTC. The J gene is TRBJ1-2, the V gene TRBV12-3 or TRBV12-4; possible D gene TRBD1, 6 bases. The CDR3 contains 15 residues. V was trimmed by 4 bases and J by 1 base, leaving 13 bases between them.

The chain joins TRBV12-3 or TRBV12-4 to TRBJ2-1; the match to TRBD2 covers 7 bases. The CDR3 has 15 amino acids. With 3 bases clipped from V and 8 bases from J, the junction kept 10 bases outside the gene matches. The CDR3 loop reads CASSLGGLGGYEQFF. DNA of the CDR3: TGTGCCAGCAGTTTGGGAGGACTAGGAGGGTATGAGCAGTTCTTC.